Included here is one T cell receptor (beta chain) sequence, with context. Recruited during active infection, patients (from Seattle) were subsequently followed longitudinally. The data were obtained in a study of blood T cell repertoires in COVID-19. The CDR3 extends over 14 amino acids. The V end lost 8 bases, the J end lost 6 bases, and 17 bases lay between the germline ends. Germline V gives CDR1 SEHNR, CDR2 FQNEAQ (reference sequence). Original methodology: The authors estimated nucleated cell counts from reference gene primer amplification. The protocol was immunoSEQ multiplex PCR, while the TCRdb copy is restricted to in-frame clones and leaves out a portion. The V and J calls and clone size were taken over from that table, and D and trimming were inferred from the DNA. There are hundreds of thousands of clones in the sample; more than 80% occur only once, and around 3% lies in the top ten.

The sequencing sample was made of peripheral blood. This receptor was identified in a woman in her twenties or thirties with COVID-19, enrolled during active disease. The rearrangement links TRBV7-9 to TRBJ2-4; D might be TRBD2 (5 bases). The CDR3 DNA follows: TGTGCCAGCTCACTGAATCATGGAGGAAACATTCAGTACTTC. This codes for CASSLNHGGNIQYF. Variable domain in full (rest from reference TRBV7-9 and TRBJ2-4): DTGVSQNPRHKITKRGQNVTFRCDPISEHNRLYWYRQTLGQGPEFLTYFQNEAQLEKSRLLSDRFSAERPKGSFSTLEIQRTEQGDSAMYLCASSLNHGGNIQYFGAGTRLSVL.